The 18 T cell receptor beta chains below all came from one sample that was sequenced in a study of human T cells and chemical hapten exposure. TCRdb re-called the RACE reads with MiXCR, one entry per CDR3 protein. This table holds around 100,000 distinct CDR3 sequences, under 14% found once. The time point is: pre-sensitization, week 0. Treatment specified: therapeutic diphenylcyclopropenone sensitization with weekly scalp DPC. The sample in question was whole blood, obtained in connection with sensitization to the hapten diphenylcyclopropenone (DPC). These receptors were obtained from a woman aged 60-75 years with alopecia areata. Some clones in this sample may be carry-over from other donors' samples.

The gene calls are TRBV30 and TRBJ2-3; D is uncertain. Looked up from germline, CDR1 is GTSNPN and CDR2 is SVGIG (reference sequence). The V end lost 4 bases, the J end lost 0 bases, and 8 bases lay between the germline ends. The CDR3 has 13 amino acids. In nucleotides, the CDR3 is TGTGCCTGGAAGGTAGCTAGCACAGATACGCAGTATTTT. Amino acids: CAWKVASTDTQYF.

Here the CDR3 reads CASSPTYRASELFF. CDR3 nucleotides: TGTGCCAGCAGCCCCACATACAGGGCATCGGAGCTGTTTTTT. V and J are TRBV3-1 and TRBJ2-2; TRBD1 might be the D (6 bases). Trimming cost V 4 bases and J 10 bases, with 16 bases left between them. Germline-derived CDR1 and CDR2 are LGHDT and YNNKEL (reference sequence). The CDR3 contains 14 residues.

The chain is built from TRBV15 and TRBJ2-4; no reliable D call. Germline V lookup: CDR1 LNHNV, CDR2 YYDKDF (reference sequence). The V and J ends lost 0 bases and 5 bases respectively, with 11 bases between them. CDR3 length: 15 amino acids. CDR3 bases: TGTGCCACCAGCAGAGAGAGGTATTCGGAAAACATTCAGTACTTC. Residues: CATSRERYSENIQYF.

This clonotype came up many times. J is TRBJ2-7 and V is TRBV7-9, with D unclear. Germline values: CDR1 SEHNR, CDR2 FQNEAQ (reference sequence). The V end was cut by 4 bases, the J end by 4 bases, with 5 bases between. The CDR3 loop spans 11 amino acids. The chain's CDR3 is CASSSNYEQYF. In nucleotides, the CDR3 is TGTGCCAGCAGCTCTAATTACGAGCAGTACTTC.

V gene TRBV7-8 combines with J gene TRBJ1-2; TRBD1 matches at 7 bases. The germline gives CDR1 SGHVS, CDR2 FQNEAQ. V was clipped by 5 bases and J by 0 bases; unmatched bases: 3. The CDR3 consists of 14 residues. In DNA form, the CDR3 reads TGTGCCAGCAGCAGAGACAGGGCTAACTATGGCTACACCTTC. This translates into CASSRDRANYGYTF.

The rearrangement links TRBV6-1 to TRBJ2-1; 12 positions match TRBD2. CDR1 and CDR2 from the germline V gene are MNHNS and SASEGT. V was clipped by 4 bases and J by 5 bases; unmatched bases: 3. The length of the CDR3 is 15 residues. The chain's CDR3 is CASSVTSGGHNEQFF. The CDR3 DNA reads TGTGCCAGCAGTGTAACTAGCGGGGGGCACAATGAGCAGTTCTTC.

This clonotype turned up a few times. This rearrangement joins TRBV11-2 to TRBJ2-7, with a possible D match to TRBD1 (6 bases). This CDR3 has 14 residues. The V and J ends lost 6 bases and 6 bases respectively, with 18 bases between them. CDR1 and CDR2 (germline): SGHAT, FQNNGV. CDR3 in DNA: TGTGCCAGCAGGACAGGCGATCTCCCCGGCGAGCAGTACTTC. It translates to CASRTGDLPGEQYF. Full variable domain (missing parts from reference TRBV11-2 and TRBJ2-7): EAGVAQSPRYKIIEKRQSVAFWCNPISGHATLYWYQQILGQGPKLLIQFQNNGVVDDSQLPKDRFSAERLKGVDSTLKIQPAKLEDSAVYLCASRTGDLPGEQYFGPGTRLTVT.

Only a few counts were recorded for this clonotype. The rearrangement uses TRBV10-1 and TRBJ1-2; D not resolved. Germline V CDR1 and CDR2: WNHNN, SYGVQD (reference sequence). CDR3 size: 11 residues. V lost 3 bases, J lost 7 bases, and 6 bases lay in between. CDR3 residues: CASSDGFGYTF. The CDR3 DNA reads as TGCGCCAGCAGTGATGGCTTTGGCTACACCTTC.

The chain joins TRBV6-6 to TRBJ2-5; TRBD2 matches at 8 bases. CDR3 length: 14 residues. Losses at the gene ends were 10 bases for V and 2 bases for J; bases not matched to a gene: 9. CDR1 is MNHNY, CDR2 SVGAGI, per germline (reference sequence). DNA for the CDR3: TGTGCCAATGAGAACGGGGGGGATCAAGAGACCCAGTACTTC. This sequence encodes CANENGGDQETQYF.

This clonotype was detected many times. The chain combines TRBV6-1 with TRBJ1-2, with D uncertain. Germline CDR1 MNHNS, CDR2 SASEGT. V was trimmed by 0 bases and J by 0 bases, leaving 11 bases between them. This CDR3 region has 16 residues. CDR3 in DNA: TGTGCCAGCAGTGAAGCGCACCACTGGGCTAACTATGGCTACACCTTC. Amino acid sequence: CASSEAHHWANYGYTF.

This clonotype was detected only a few times. The CDR3 loop reads CASSRGVSLNTEAFF. For the CDR3, the DNA is TGTGCCAGCAGCCGGGGGGTGAGTTTGAACACTGAAGCTTTCTTT. The chain has TRBV11-2 and TRBJ1-1; tentative D call: TRBD1 (5 bases). There are 15 residues in the CDR3. V lost 5 bases and J 0 bases, leaving 13 bases between the germline ends. Germline V lookup: CDR1 SGHAT, CDR2 FQNNGV. Using reference TRBV11-2 and TRBJ1-1 for the parts outside the CDR3, the full variable domain is EAGVAQSPRYKIIEKRQSVAFWCNPISGHATLYWYQQILGQGPKLLIQFQNNGVVDDSQLPKDRFSAERLKGVDSTLKIQPAKLEDSAVYLCASSRGVSLNTEAFFGQGTRLTVV.

This clonotype was counted at least ten times. CDR3 residues: CASSPPGSPLHF. Here the CDR3 DNA reads TGTGCCAGCTCACCACCGGGCTCACCCCTCCACTTT. The chain uses TRBV18 and TRBJ1-6; D is unresolved. CDR1 and CDR2 from the germline V gene are KGHSH and LQKENI. The ends were cut back, 0 bases at V and 10 bases at J, with 4 bases in the middle. This CDR3 contains 12 residues.

This clonotype was observed a single time. This sequence joins TRBV2 and TRBJ2-4; 7 bases align to TRBD1. Germline V gene sequence: CDR1 SNHLY, CDR2 FYNNEI. The trim removed 4 bases at V and 8 bases at J, leaving 8 bases unmatched. CDR3 length equals 14 residues. CDR3 sequence: CASSAETGMYIQYF. The CDR3 region has the DNA TGTGCCAGCAGTGCTGAGACAGGGATGTACATTCAGTACTTC. The full variable domain, rest sourced from reference TRBV2 and TRBJ2-4, is EPEVTQTPSHQVTQMGQEVILRCVPISNHLYFYWYRQILGQKVEFLVSFYNNEISEKSEIFDDQFSVERPDGSNFTLKIRSTKLEDSAMYFCASSAETGMYIQYFGAGTRLSVL.

V is TRBV19 and J is TRBJ1-5, with 9 bases identical to TRBD1. Germline lookup yields CDR1 LNHDA and CDR2 SQIVND (reference sequence). The CDR3 spans 14 residues. V lost 4 bases and J lost 2; bases outside the gene matches: 0. CDR3 region: CASSRTGGNQPQHF. The CDR3 DNA is TGTGCCAGTAGTAGGACAGGGGGCAATCAGCCCCAGCATTTT.

The chain couples TRBV10-3 to TRBJ2-7; no firm D call. Trimming shortened V by 2 bases and J by 4 bases, and 3 bases separated the two germline ends. This CDR3 has 11 residues. Germline V gene lookup returns CDR1 ENHRY and CDR2 SYGVKD. The DNA for the CDR3 is TGTGCCATCAGTGAGGAGTACGAGCAGTACTTC. Translated: CAISEEYEQYF.

The chain is built from TRBV11-3 and TRBJ1-1; 7 nucleotides match TRBD1. V shed 5 bases and J 6 bases; nucleotides not matched to a gene: 12. The germline V gene encodes CDR1 SGHNT and CDR2 YENEEA. The CDR3 has 15 residues. As DNA, the CDR3 is TGTGCCAGCAGCGCGACAGGGACATCTTTCTCTGAAGCTTTCTTT. Translated, it gives CASSATGTSFSEAFF.

To note about this clonotype: This clone may be a read error of a much larger clone one base away. It is likely a read error, because the conserved phenylalanine at the end of the CDR3 is missing. This rearrangement joins TRBV6-6 to TRBJ1-1; no clear D gene. CDR1 MNHNY and CDR2 SVGAGI come from the germline V gene (reference sequence). Trimming stripped 7 bases from V and 1 base from J, with 7 bases between. The CDR3 is 12 amino acids. CDR3 in amino acids: CASTGGNTEAFL. For the CDR3, the DNA is TGTGCCAGCACTGGAGGGAACACTGAAGCTTTCCTT.

The sample holds a few counts of this clonotype. The chain combines TRBV4-2 with TRBJ2-7; no reliable D call. This CDR3 is built from 14 residues. The germline gives CDR1 LGHNA, CDR2 YNFKEQ. V was shortened by 0 bases and J by 2 bases, with 8 bases between the two germline ends. The CDR3 coding sequence is TGTGCCAGCAGCCAAGAAAATGCTCCCTACGAGCAGTACTTC. Protein: CASSQENAPYEQYF.